Below, one T cell receptor beta chain is given with its context. This sample was included in a study of blood T cell repertoires in COVID-19. For the study at large: Sources were T cells, B-cell-depleted T cells, or PBMCs; the material itself was cDNA or gDNA.

The assay was immunoSEQ multiplex PCR, and TCRdb's table has in-frame clones only and misses some. The table includes 200,000 to 250,000 clones, over 80% detected once. V dropped 3 bases and J dropped 5; count of bases not matched to a gene: 5. Germline CDR1 reads MNHEY; CDR2 reads SVGAGI. CDR3 length: 15 amino acids. The chain is built from TRBV6-5 and TRBJ2-3; 10 bases are shared with TRBD2. Sequenced input: PBMCs or T cells enriched from blood (not recorded which). The sequence came from a woman aged 40 to 50 who had recovered from COVID-19. The CDR3 bases are TGTGCCAGCAGTTATAGCGGGAGGTCGGGAGATACGCAGTATTTT. Its protein product is CASSYSGRSGDTQYF.